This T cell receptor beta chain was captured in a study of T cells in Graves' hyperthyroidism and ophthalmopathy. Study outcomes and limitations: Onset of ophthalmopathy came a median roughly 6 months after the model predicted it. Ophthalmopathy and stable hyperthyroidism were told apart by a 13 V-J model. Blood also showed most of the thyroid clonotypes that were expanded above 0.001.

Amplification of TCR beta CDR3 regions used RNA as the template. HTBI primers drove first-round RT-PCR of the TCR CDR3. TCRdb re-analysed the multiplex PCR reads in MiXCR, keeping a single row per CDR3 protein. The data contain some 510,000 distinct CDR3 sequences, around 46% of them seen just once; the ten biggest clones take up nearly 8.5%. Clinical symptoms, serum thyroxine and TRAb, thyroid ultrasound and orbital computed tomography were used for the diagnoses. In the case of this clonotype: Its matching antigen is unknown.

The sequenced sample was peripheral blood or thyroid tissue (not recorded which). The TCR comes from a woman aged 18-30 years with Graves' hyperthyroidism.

The chain's CDR3 is CASNGRTSGSNEQYF. The CDR3 bases are TGTGCCAGCAACGGGCGGACTAGCGGGAGCAACGAGCAGTACTTC. The chain is built from TRBV7-2 and TRBJ2-7; 13 bases agree with TRBD2. The length of the CDR3 is 15 residues. Germline V gene lookup returns CDR1 SGHTA and CDR2 FQGNSA. The trim removed 7 bases at V and 5 bases at J, leaving 8 bases unmatched.